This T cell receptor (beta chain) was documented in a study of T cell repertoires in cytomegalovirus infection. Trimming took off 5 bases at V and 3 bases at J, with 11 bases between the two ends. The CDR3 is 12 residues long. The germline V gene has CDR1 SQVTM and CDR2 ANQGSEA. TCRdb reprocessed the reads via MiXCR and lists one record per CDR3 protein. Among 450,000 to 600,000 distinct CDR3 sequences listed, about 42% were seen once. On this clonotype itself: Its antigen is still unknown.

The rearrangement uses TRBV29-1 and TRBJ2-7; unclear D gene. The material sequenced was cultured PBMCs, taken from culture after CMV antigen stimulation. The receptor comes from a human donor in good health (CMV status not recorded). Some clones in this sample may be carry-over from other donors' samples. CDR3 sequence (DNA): TGCAGCGTTCAGTCCAATAACTACGAGCAGTACTTC. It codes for CSVQSNNYEQYF.